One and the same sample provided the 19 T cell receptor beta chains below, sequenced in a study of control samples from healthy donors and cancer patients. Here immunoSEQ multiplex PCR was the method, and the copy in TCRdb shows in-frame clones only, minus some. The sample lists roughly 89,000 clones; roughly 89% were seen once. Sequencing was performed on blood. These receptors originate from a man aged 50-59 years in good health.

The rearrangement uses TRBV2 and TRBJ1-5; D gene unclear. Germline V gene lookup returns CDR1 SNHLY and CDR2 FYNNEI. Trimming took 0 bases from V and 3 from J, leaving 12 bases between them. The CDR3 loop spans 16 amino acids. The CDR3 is CASSEAKSSLNQPQHF. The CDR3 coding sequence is TGTGCCAGCAGTGAAGCAAAAAGCAGCCTCAATCAGCCCCAGCATTTT.

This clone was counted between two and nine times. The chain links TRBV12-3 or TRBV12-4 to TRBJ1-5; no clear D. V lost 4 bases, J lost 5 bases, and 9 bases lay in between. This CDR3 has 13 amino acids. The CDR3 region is CASSWAEDQPQHF. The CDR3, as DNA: TGTGCCAGCAGTTGGGCAGAGGATCAGCCCCAGCATTTT.

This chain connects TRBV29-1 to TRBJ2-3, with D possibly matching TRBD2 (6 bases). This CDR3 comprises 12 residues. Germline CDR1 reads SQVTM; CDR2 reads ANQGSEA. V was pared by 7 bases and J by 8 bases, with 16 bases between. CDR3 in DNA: TGCAGCGCGGAGGGACTGCCGGGTACGCAGTATTTT. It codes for CSAEGLPGTQYF.

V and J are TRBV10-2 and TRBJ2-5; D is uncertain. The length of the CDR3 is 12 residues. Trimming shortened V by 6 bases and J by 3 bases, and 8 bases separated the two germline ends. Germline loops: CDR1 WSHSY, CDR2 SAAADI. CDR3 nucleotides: TGCGCCAGCAGGAGGCTGGAAGAGACCCAGTACTTC. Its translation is CASRRLEETQYF.

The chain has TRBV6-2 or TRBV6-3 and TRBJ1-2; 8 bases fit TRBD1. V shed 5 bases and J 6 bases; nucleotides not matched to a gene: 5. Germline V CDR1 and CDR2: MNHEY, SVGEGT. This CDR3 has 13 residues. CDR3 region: CASSAAGGNGYTF. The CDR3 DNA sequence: TGTGCCAGCAGTGCCGCAGGGGGCAATGGCTACACCTTC.

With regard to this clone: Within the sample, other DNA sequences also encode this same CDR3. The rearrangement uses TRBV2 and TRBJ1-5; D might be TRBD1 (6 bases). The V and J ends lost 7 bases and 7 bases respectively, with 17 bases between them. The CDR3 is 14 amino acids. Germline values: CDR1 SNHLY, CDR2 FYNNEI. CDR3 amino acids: CASMGRGRGQPQHF. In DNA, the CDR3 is TGTGCCAGCATGGGGAGGGGGAGGGGGCAGCCCCAGCATTTT.

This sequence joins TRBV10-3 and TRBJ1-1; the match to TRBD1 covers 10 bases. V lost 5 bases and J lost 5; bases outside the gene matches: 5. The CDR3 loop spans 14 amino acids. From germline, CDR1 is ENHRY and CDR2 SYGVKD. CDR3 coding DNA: TGTGCCATCAGTTCAGACAGGGGGCGTACTGAAGCTTTCTTT. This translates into CAISSDRGRTEAFF.

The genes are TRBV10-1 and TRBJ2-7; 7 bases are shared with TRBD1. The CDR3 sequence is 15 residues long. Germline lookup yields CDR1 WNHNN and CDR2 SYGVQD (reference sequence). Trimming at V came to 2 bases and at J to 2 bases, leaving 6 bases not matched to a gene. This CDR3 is CASSEGHRGTYEQYF. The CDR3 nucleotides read TGCGCCAGCAGTGAGGGTCACAGGGGAACCTACGAGCAGTACTTC.

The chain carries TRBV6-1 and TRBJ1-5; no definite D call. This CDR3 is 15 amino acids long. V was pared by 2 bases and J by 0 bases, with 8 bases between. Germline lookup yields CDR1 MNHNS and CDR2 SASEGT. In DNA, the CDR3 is TGTGCCAGCAGTGAATTTGCCAATAGCAATCAGCCCCAGCATTTT. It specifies CASSEFANSNQPQHF.

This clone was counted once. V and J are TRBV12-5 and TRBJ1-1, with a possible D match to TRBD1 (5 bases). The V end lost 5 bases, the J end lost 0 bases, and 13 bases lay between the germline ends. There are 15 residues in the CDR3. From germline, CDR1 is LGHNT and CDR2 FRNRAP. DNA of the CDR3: TGTGCTAGTGGTCGGGGGTCGGCGTTGAACACTGAAGCTTTCTTT. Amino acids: CASGRGSALNTEAFF.

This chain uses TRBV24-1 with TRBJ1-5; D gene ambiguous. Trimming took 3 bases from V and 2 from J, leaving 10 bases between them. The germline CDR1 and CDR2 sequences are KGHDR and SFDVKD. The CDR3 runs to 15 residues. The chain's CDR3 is CATSDHTGGNQPQHF. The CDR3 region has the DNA TGTGCCACCAGTGATCACACGGGCGGCAATCAGCCCCAGCATTTT.

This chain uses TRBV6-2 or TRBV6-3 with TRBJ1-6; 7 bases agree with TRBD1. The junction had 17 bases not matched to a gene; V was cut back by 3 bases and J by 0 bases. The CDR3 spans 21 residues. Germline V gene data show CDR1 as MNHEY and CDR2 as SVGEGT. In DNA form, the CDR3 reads TGTGCCAGCAGTTATCCGGCTCGACAGGGAAGATCTGGCTCCTATAATTCACCCCTCCACTTT. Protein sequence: CASSYPARQGRSGSYNSPLHF.

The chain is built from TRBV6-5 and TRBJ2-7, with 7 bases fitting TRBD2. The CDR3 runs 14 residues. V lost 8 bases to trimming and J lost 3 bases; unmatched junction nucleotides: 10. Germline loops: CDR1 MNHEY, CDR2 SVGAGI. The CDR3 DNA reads TGTGCCAGCGGGGGGGACCAGAGGGGCTACGAGCAGTACTTC. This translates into CASGGDQRGYEQYF.

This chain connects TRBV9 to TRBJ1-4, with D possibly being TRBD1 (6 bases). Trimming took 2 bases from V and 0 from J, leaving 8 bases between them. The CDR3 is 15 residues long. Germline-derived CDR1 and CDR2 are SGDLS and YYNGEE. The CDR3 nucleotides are TGTGCCAGCAGCGTCCGGGACACAACTAATGAAAAACTGTTTTTT. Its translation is CASSVRDTTNEKLFF.

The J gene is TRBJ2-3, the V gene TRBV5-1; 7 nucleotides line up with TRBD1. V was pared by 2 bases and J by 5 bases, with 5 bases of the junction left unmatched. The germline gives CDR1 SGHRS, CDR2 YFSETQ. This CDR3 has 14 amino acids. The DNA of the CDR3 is TGCGCCAGCAGCTTACCGACAGGGCGAGATACGCAGTATTTT. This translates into CASSLPTGRDTQYF. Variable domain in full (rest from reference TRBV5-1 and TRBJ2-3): KAGVTQTPRYLIKTRGQQVTLSCSPISGHRSVSWYQQTPGQGLQFLFEYFSETQRNKGNFPGRFSGRQFSNSRSEMNVSTLELGDSALYLCASSLPTGRDTQYFGPGTRLTVL.

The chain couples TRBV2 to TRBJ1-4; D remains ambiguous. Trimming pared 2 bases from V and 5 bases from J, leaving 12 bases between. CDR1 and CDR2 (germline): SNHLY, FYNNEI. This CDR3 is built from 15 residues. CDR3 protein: CASSETHPVNEKLFF. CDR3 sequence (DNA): TGTGCCAGCAGTGAAACTCACCCTGTCAATGAAAAACTGTTTTTT.

CDR3 in DNA: TGTGCCAGCAACTCCCTCCTGGGAGCTTTCTTT. Translation gives CASNSLLGAFF. The chain couples TRBV2 to TRBJ1-1; D remains ambiguous. The CDR3 is made up of 11 amino acids. V lost 7 bases to trimming and J lost 10 bases, with 13 bases between them. Germline V gene sequence: CDR1 SNHLY, CDR2 FYNNEI.

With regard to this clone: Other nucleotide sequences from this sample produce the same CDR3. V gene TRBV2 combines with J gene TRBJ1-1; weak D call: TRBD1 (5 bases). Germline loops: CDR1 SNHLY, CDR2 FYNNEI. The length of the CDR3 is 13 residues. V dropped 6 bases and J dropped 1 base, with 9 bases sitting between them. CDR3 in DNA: TGTGCCAGCAGGGGGGAGCGGAACACTGAAGCTTTCTTT. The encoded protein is CASRGERNTEAFF.

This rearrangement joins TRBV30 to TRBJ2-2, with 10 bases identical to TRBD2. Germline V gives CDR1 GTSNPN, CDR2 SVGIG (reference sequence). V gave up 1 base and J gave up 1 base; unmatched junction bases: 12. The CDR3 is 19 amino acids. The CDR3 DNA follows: TGTGCCTGGAGTGAATTAGGACTAGCGGTCCTTATGAACACCGGGGAGCTGTTTTTT. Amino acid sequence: CAWSELGLAVLMNTGELFF.